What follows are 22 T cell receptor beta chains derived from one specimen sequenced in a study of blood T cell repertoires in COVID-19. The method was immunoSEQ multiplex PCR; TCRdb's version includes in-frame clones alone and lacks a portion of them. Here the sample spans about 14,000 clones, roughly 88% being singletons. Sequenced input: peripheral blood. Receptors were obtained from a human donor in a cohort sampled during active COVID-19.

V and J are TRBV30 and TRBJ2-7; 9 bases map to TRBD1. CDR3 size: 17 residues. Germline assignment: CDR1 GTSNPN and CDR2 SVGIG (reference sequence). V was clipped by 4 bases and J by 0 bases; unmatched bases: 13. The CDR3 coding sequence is TGTGCCTGGATCCGGGACAGGGTGTCTAGCGGCTCCTACGAGCAGTACTTC. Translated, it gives CAWIRDRVSSGSYEQYF.

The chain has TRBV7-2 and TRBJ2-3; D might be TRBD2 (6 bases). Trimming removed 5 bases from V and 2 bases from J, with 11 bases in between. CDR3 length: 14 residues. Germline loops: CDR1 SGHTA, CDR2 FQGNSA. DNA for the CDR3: TGTGCCAGCAGCAGAAGGAGGGACACAGATACGCAGTATTTT. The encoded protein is CASSRRRDTDTQYF.

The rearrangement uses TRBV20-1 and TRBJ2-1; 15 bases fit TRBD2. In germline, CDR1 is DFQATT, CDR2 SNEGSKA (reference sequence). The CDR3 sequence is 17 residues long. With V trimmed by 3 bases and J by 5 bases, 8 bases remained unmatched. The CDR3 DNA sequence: TGCAGTGCTAGTTCCTCCGGGACTAGCGGGAGGAACAATGAGCAGTTCTTC. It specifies CSASSSGTSGRNNEQFF.

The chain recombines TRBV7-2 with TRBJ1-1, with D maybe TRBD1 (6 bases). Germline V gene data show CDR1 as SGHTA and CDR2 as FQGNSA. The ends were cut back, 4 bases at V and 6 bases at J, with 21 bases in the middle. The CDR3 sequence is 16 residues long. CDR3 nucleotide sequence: TGTGCCAGCAGCTCGGACGGGACAATTATTTACGCTGAAGCTTTCTTT. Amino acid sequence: CASSSDGTIIYAEAFF.

The CDR3 DNA reads TGTGCCAGCAGTTACTCTTCCGGGACAGGCACAGATACGCAGTATTTT. It is translated as CASSYSSGTGTDTQYF. The chain recombines TRBV6-5 with TRBJ2-3, with 7 bases that match TRBD1. Germline values: CDR1 MNHEY, CDR2 SVGAGI. V lost 0 bases, J lost 1 base, and 4 bases stayed unmatched. CDR3 length: 16 residues.

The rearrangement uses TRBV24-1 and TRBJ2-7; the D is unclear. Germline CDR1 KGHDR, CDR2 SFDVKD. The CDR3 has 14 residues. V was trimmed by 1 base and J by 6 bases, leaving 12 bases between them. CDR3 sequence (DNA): TGTGCCACCAGTGATTTAACCCTATCGTTCGAGCAGTACTTC. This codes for CATSDLTLSFEQYF.

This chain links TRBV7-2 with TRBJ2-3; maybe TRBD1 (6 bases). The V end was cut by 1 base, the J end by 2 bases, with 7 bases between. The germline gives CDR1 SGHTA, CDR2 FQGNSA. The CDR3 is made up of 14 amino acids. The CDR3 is CASSLGGLTDTQYF. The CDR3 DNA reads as TGTGCCAGCAGCTTAGGGGGGCTCACAGATACGCAGTATTTT.

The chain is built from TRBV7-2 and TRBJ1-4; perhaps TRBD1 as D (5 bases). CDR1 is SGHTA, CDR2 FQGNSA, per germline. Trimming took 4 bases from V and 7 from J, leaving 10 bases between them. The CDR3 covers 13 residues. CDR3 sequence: CASSSAGLEKLFF. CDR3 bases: TGTGCCAGCAGCTCGGCGGGGCTTGAAAAACTGTTTTTT.

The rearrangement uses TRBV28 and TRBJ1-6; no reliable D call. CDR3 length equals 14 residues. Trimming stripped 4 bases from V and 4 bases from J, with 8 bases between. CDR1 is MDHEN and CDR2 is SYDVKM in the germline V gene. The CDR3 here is CASSSVNYNSPLHF. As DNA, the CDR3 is TGTGCCAGCAGTTCGGTGAATTATAATTCACCCCTCCACTTT.

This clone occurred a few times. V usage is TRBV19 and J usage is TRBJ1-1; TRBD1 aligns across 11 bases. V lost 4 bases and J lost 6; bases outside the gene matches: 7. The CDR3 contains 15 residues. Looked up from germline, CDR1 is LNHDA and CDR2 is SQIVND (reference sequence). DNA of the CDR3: TGTGCCAGTAGTAAGTGGGGACAGGGGGGCGCTGAAGCTTTCTTT. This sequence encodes CASSKWGQGGAEAFF.

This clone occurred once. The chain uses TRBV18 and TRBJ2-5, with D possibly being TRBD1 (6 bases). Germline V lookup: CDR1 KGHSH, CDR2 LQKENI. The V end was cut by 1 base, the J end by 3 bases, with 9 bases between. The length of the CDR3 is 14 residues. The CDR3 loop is CASSPRSGEETQYF. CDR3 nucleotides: TGTGCCAGCTCACCACGGTCAGGGGAAGAGACCCAGTACTTC.

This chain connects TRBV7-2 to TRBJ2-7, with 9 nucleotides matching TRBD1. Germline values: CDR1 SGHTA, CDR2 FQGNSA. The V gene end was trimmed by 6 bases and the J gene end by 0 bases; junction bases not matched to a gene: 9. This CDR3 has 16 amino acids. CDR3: CASSRIQGAGSYEQYF. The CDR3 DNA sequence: TGTGCCAGCAGTCGAATACAGGGGGCCGGCTCCTACGAGCAGTACTTC.

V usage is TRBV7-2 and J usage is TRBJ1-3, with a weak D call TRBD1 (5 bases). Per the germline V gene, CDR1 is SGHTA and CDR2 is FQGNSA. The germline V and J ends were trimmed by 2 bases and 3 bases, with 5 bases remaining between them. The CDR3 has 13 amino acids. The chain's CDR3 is CASSLQGGNTIYF. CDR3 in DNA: TGTGCCAGCAGCTTACAGGGTGGAAACACCATATATTTT.

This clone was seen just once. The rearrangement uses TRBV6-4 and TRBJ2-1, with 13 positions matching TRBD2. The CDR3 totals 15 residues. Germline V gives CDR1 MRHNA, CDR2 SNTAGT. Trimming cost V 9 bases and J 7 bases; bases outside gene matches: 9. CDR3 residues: CARTEGLAGPNEQFF. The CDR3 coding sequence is TGTGCCAGAACCGAGGGACTAGCGGGACCAAATGAGCAGTTCTTC.

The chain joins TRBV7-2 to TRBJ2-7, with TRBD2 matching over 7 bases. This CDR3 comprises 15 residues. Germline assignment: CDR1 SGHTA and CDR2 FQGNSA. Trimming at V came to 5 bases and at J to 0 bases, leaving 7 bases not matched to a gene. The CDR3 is CASSDGASGSYEQYF. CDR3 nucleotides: TGTGCCAGCAGCGACGGGGCTAGCGGCTCCTACGAGCAGTACTTC.

CDR3 nucleotides: TGTGCCAGCAGAGATGGGGGGGGGCGGGAGACCCAGTACTTC. The encoded protein is CASRDGGGRETQYF. The chain links TRBV28 to TRBJ2-5, with D possibly TRBD2 on 7 matching bases. The CDR3 loop spans 14 amino acids. CDR1 is MDHEN, CDR2 SYDVKM, per germline. Deletions cut 6 bases from V and 5 bases from J, with 16 bases between.

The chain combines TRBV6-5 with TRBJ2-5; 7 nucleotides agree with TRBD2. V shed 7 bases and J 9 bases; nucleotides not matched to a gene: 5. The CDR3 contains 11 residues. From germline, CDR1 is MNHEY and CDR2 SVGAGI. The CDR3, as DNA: TGTGCCAGCACTAGGGGAGGGTCCCAGTACTTC. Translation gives CASTRGGSQYF.

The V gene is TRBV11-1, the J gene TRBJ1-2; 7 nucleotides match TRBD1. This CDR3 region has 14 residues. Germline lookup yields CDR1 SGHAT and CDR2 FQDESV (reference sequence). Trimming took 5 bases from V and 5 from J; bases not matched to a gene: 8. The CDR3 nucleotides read TGTGCCAGCAGCCCCGGGACAGCCTATTATGGCTACACCTTC. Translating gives CASSPGTAYYGYTF.

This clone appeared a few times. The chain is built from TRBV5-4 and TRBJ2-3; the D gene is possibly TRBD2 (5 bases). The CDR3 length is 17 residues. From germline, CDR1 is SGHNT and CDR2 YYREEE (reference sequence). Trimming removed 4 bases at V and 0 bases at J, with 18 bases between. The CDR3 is CASSRAGYSTSTDTQYF. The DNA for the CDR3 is TGTGCCAGCAGCAGGGCGGGTTATTCCACAAGCACAGATACGCAGTATTTT.

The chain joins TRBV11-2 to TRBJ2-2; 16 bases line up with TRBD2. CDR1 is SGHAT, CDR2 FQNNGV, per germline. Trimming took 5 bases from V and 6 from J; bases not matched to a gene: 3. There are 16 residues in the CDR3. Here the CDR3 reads CASSRGLAGGSGELFF. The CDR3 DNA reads TGTGCCAGCAGCAGGGGACTAGCGGGGGGGTCCGGGGAGCTGTTTTTT.

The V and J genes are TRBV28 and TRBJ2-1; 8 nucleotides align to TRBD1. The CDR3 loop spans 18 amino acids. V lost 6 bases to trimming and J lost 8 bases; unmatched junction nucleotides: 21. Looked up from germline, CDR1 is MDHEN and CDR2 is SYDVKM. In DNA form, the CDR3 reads TGTGCCAGCAGCCCACGTGACAGGGGCAGGGGCCGACCGTATGAGCAGTTCTTC. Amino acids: CASSPRDRGRGRPYEQFF.

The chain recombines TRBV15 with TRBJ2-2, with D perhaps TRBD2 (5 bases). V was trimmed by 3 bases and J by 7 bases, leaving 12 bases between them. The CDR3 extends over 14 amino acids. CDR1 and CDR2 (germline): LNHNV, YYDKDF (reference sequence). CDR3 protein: CATSRELGLGELFF. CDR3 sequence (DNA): TGTGCCACCAGCAGGGAACTAGGGCTCGGGGAGCTGTTTTTT.